This is a list of T cell receptor beta chains from one sample in a study of tumor and adjacent non-tumor tissue in lung cancer. A single record per CDR3 protein comes from TCRdb applying MiXCR to the multiplex PCR reads. The sample has approximately 65,000 distinct CDR3 sequences; 55% to 70% are singletons. Sequenced: lung tumor tissue. These receptors all come from a man aged 50 to 59 with non-small cell lung cancer. Both conserved end residues are part of each CDR3. Fields, in order: V gene, clone size, J gene, D gene, CDR3 DNA, CDR3 protein. The D gene is left open where the match is weak. Clone sizes are given selectively: once, few, many, or a class where the clone is expanded.

TRBV29-1	.	TRBJ2-6	.	TGCAGCGTGTGGACGTCTGGGACCAACGTACTGACTTTC	CSVWTSGTNVLTF
TRBV6-1	many	TRBJ2-7	TRBD2	TGTGCCAGCAGTGCCTTAGCGGGAGGAGATTACGAGCAGTACTTC	CASSALAGGDYEQYF
TRBV24-1	.	TRBJ2-3	TRBD2	TGTGCCACCAGTGTATACGGGACTAGCGGCATAGATACGCAGTATTTT	CATSVYGTSGIDTQYF
TRBV5-1	.	TRBJ2-5	.	TGCACCAGCAGCTCGGGGGACAAAACTCAAGAGACCCAGTACTTC	CTSSSGDKTQETQYF
TRBV20-1	medium-sized	TRBJ2-7	.	TGCAGTGCCAGTGGTAGTTTCGACGAGCAGTACTTC	CSASGSFDEQYF
TRBV30	many	TRBJ1-5	.	TGTGCCTGGAGTGTAGGGGGGAGCAATCAGCCCCAGCATTTT	CAWSVGGSNQPQHF
TRBV10-3	few	TRBJ2-7	TRBD1	TGTGCCATCGGTGAGTCGGGACAGGGTTACGAGCAGTACTTC	CAIGESGQGYEQYF
TRBV11-2	.	TRBJ2-1	.	TGTGCCAGCAGCCGAACCGAGACTAGAGGCTCTTACAATGAGCAGTTCTTC	CASSRTETRGSYNEQFF
TRBV5-6	.	TRBJ2-1	TRBD2	TGTGCCAGCAGCTTGTTTCACTTAGCGGGATTCAATGAGCAGTTCTTC	CASSLFHLAGFNEQFF
TRBV28	.	TRBJ2-7	.	TGTGGCAGCAGTTTAAGTTTGGCGGGGCAGGACACCTACGGGCAGTACTTC	CGSSLSLAGQDTYGQYF
TRBV12-3/TRBV12-4	.	TRBJ2-1	TRBD2	TGTGCCAGCAGTTTCGGGGGGAGGTATAGTGAGCAGTTCTTC	CASSFGGRYSEQFF
TRBV5-1	few	TRBJ2-5	TRBD1	TGCGCCAGCCGAACCTACCCCGGAGGACAGGAGGAGACCCAGTACTTC	CASRTYPGGQEETQYF
TRBV29-1	.	TRBJ1-1	.	TGCAGTGTTATGGCCCCATGGGACGCCACTGAAGCTTTCTTT	CSVMAPWDATEAFF
TRBV30	many	TRBJ2-1	TRBD2	TGTGCCTGGGGGACTAGCGGATACAATGAGCAGTTCTTC	CAWGTSGYNEQFF
TRBV11-1	.	TRBJ2-1	.	TGTGCCAGCAGCTTAGTACTGACAGACAATGATCAGTTCTTC	CASSLVLTDNDQFF
TRBV4-2	.	TRBJ2-2	TRBD2	TGTGTCAGCACCTTAGCGGGGGACACCGGTGAGCTGTTTTTT	CVSTLAGDTGELFF
TRBV11-3	.	TRBJ2-6	.	TGTGCCAGCAGCTCGTCCAAAGGGGGGTATGGGTCCAACGTCCTGACTTTC	CASSSSKGGYGSNVLTF
TRBV29-1	.	TRBJ1-5	.	TGCAGCGTTGGCCGGGAAAATCAGCTCCAGCATTTT	CSVGRENQLQHF
TRBV5-1	many	TRBJ2-7	.	TGCGCCAGCAGCTTCACTCAGGGCGGCGAGCAGTACTTC	CASSFTQGGEQYF
TRBV10-2	few	TRBJ2-7	.	TGCGCCAGCAGCGAAACAGGAATGAGCTCCTACAAGCAGTACTTC	CASSETGMSSYKQYF
TRBV5-1	.	TRBJ2-1	.	TGCGCCAGCAGCAAAGGGACGGTCGACAATGAGCAGTTCTTC	CASSKGTVDNEQFF
TRBV19	few	TRBJ1-1	TRBD1	TGTGCCAGTAGTACCCCGGGACAGAGGAACACTGAAGCTTTCTTT	CASSTPGQRNTEAFF
TRBV6-5	.	TRBJ2-2	.	TGTGCCAGCAGTTACAAACCCAACACCGGGGAGCTGTTTTTT	CASSYKPNTGELFF
TRBV20-1	many	TRBJ2-5	TRBD1	TGCAGTGCTAGAGCGCCACAGGGGGCAGAGACCCAGTACTTC	CSARAPQGAETQYF
TRBV7-9	many	TRBJ1-6	.	TGTGCCAGCAGCCAGACAGCGCTCTATAATTCACCCCTCCACTTT	CASSQTALYNSPLHF
TRBV10-2	.	TRBJ1-4	.	TGCGCTAGCAGTAAGCAGGGCGGTGAAAAACTGTTTTTT	CASSKQGGEKLFF
TRBV5-1	.	TRBJ2-1	TRBD2	TGCGCCAGCACAGGTAGCGGGGGTGTCGAGCAGTTCTTC	CASTGSGGVEQFF
TRBV28	.	TRBJ2-2	.	TGTGCCAACAGCCGTAGCGGAAACACCGGGGAGCCGTTTTTT	CANSRSGNTGEPFF
TRBV11-2	.	TRBJ2-5	.	TGTGCCAGTGGGGGCAGGGCCGTGGGAGAGACCCAGTACTTC	CASGGRAVGETQYF
TRBV29-1	.	TRBJ2-5	.	TGCGGCGCTCGAGCAGGAGAGACCCAGTACTTC	CGARAGETQYF
TRBV14	many	TRBJ2-2	.	TGTGCCAGCAGCCAAGCGACAGGTCTCGGGGAGCTGTTTTTT	CASSQATGLGELFF
TRBV11-2	.	TRBJ2-5	.	TGTGCCAGCAAGAATCAAGAGACCCAGTACTTC	CASKNQETQYF
TRBV6-6	.	TRBJ1-6	.	TGTACCAGCAGTTATGATGAGACGAGCTCCTATAATTCACCAGTCCACTTT	CTSSYDETSSYNSPVHF
TRBV20-1	few	TRBJ1-6	.	TGCAGTGCTAGAGAGGACCCTAAACTCTATAATTCACCCCTCCACTTT	CSAREDPKLYNSPLHF
TRBV5-4	many	TRBJ2-5	TRBD2	TGTGCCAGCAGCTTGTATAGCGGGGGTGAGACCCAGTACTTC	CASSLYSGGETQYF
TRBV19	.	TRBJ2-1	TRBD1	TGTGCCAGTAGCACCCTACCCGGACAGGGGGCGAGTAATGAGCGGTTCTTC	CASSTLPGQGASNERFF
TRBV4-1	.	TRBJ1-6	.	TGCGCCAGCACCATGGGTTACCAGCGGGGCTCACCACTCCACTTT	CASTMGYQRGSPLHF
TRBV11-3	.	TRBJ2-1	.	TGTGCCAGCAGTCCCGAAGGGCAGTCCCGCGATGAGCAGTTCTTC	CASSPEGQSRDEQFF
TRBV20-1	.	TRBJ1-2	TRBD1	TGCAGTGCCAGAGGCGGAGGGGACAGACACTATTACTACACCTTC	CSARGGGDRHYYYTF
TRBV11-2	.	TRBJ2-4	.	TGTGTCAGCAGCTCGATCCCAGCCAAAAAGATTCAGTACTTC	CVSSSIPAKKIQYF
TRBV29-1	.	TRBJ2-7	.	TGCGGCTTACAGGGACCTTTAGCCTACGAGCAGTACTTC	CGLQGPLAYEQYF
TRBV5-8	.	TRBJ1-2	.	TGTGCCAGCAGCTTGGACGAGTGGGTTCTCGACTATGACTACACCTTC	CASSLDEWVLDYDYTF
TRBV20-1	.	TRBJ2-1	.	TGCAGTGCCGCCCCGGGCTACTACAATGAGCAGTTCTTC	CSAAPGYYNEQFF
TRBV4-2	.	TRBJ1-6	.	TGTGCCAGCAGCCGAGGTGGGACAAATAATTCAGCCCTCCACTTT	CASSRGGTNNSALHF
TRBV6-6	many	TRBJ2-5	.	TGTGCCAGCAGTCTACGGCAGCTTCTGGGTATCCGGGAGACCCAGTACTTC	CASSLRQLLGIRETQYF
TRBV4-1	.	TRBJ1-5	TRBD1	TGCGCCAGCAGCCAAAGTTACGGGTCAGGGGGCAGGAGTTATCAGCCCCAGCATTTT	CASSQSYGSGGRSYQPQHF
TRBV6-1	.	TRBJ2-2	.	TGTGCCAACAGCAGACGGCTGTCCACCGGGGAGCTGTTTTTT	CANSRRLSTGELFF
TRBV11-2	.	TRBJ2-3	TRBD1	TGTGTCAGCAGCTTAGTAAGGGGACAGTCAGATACGCTGTATTTT	CVSSLVRGQSDTLYF
TRBV4-1	.	TRBJ1-2	.	TGCGCCAACATCCAAGTTTCACCGTACTATGGCTACGCCTTC	CANIQVSPYYGYAF
TRBV11-1	.	TRBJ2-1	TRBD2	TGTGTCAGCAGCTTAACTAGCGGGGGGGCGCCGAATGAGCAGTTCTTC	CVSSLTSGGAPNEQFF
TRBV28	many	TRBJ2-1	.	TGTGCCAGCAGTATGACGGAGTACAATGAGCAGTTCTTC	CASSMTEYNEQFF
TRBV6-1	many	TRBJ2-7	.	TGTGCCAGCAGTGAAGCCCGGGGGTTACCCTACGAGCAGTACTTC	CASSEARGLPYEQYF
TRBV6-5	many	TRBJ1-1	.	TGTGCCAGCAGTTACAGGCGTGGGATGAACACTGAAGCTTTCTTT	CASSYRRGMNTEAFF
TRBV5-4	many	TRBJ2-7	.	TGTGCCAGCAGCCAGAGGGCCGGGTTGCACGAGCAGTACTTC	CASSQRAGLHEQYF
TRBV5-5	.	TRBJ1-5	.	TGTACCACCAGCTTGAGGGATGGCAATCAGCCCCAGCATTTT	CTTSLRDGNQPQHF
TRBV6-5	.	TRBJ2-2	.	TGTGCCAGCAAAGGCCAAAACACCGGGGGGCTGTTTTTT	CASKGQNTGGLFF
TRBV12-3/TRBV12-4	.	TRBJ1-1	.	TGTGCCAGCGGCCCGTCCGGGGGGTACACAGAAGCTTTCTTT	CASGPSGGYTEAFF
TRBV6-5	.	TRBJ1-6	.	TGTGCCAGCATTACACCTTTCGAGAATACACCCCTCCACTTT	CASITPFENTPLHF